These 21 T cell receptor beta chains originate from one sample sequenced in a study of beta chain features in type 1 diabetes. What was sequenced were expressed TCRB transcripts, since all of the isolated RNA had been reverse transcribed. Libraries were prepared by immunoSEQ multiplex PCR; TCRdb keeps only in-frame clonotypes and omits some of them. The sample has roughly 330,000 clones, approximately 10% seen once. The sequenced sample consisted of naive CD4+ T cells from blood. Every receptor here comes from a woman between 25 and 40 years old in good health.

J is TRBJ2-2 and V is TRBV7-9; 10 bases are shared with TRBD1. The ends lost 5 bases at V and 6 bases at J; junction bases unmatched: 6. Germline V gene sequence: CDR1 SEHNR, CDR2 FQNEAQ (reference sequence). This CDR3 has 15 amino acids. DNA of the CDR3: TGTGCCAGCAGCCCTGGGACAGGGGAGGCCGGGGAGCTGTTTTTT. It yields the protein CASSPGTGEAGELFF.

This clone was detected only a few times. The V and J genes are TRBV28 and TRBJ1-2; D gene ambiguous. Germline CDR1 MDHEN, CDR2 SYDVKM. The CDR3 spans 14 residues. V was trimmed by 7 bases and J by 3 bases, leaving 15 bases between them. The CDR3 here is CASISASLYYGYTF. The CDR3 DNA reads TGTGCCAGCATATCCGCCAGTTTGTACTATGGCTACACCTTC.

This clone was seen only a few times. The genes are TRBV30 and TRBJ1-1, with D maybe TRBD1 (6 bases). V gave up 2 bases and J gave up 10 bases, with 11 bases separating them. The CDR3 runs to 11 residues. In germline, CDR1 is GTSNPN, CDR2 SVGIG (reference sequence). The CDR3 is CAWSQTGLAFF. The CDR3 region has the DNA TGTGCCTGGAGTCAGACAGGATTAGCTTTCTTT. Using reference TRBV30 and TRBJ1-1 for the parts outside the CDR3, the full variable domain is SQTIHQWPATLVQPVGSPLSLECTVEGTSNPNLYWYRQAAGRGLQLLFYSVGIGQISSEVPQNLSASRPQDRQFILSSKKLLLSDSGFYLCAWSQTGLAFFGQGTRLTVV.

V and J are TRBV4-3 and TRBJ2-1; 7 bases are shared with TRBD2. CDR1 LGHNA and CDR2 YSLEER come from the germline V gene. The CDR3 spans 16 residues. V gave up 0 bases and J gave up 10 bases; unmatched junction bases: 12. In DNA, the CDR3 is TGCGCCAGCAGCCAAGATGTCTCGGGAGGACAACTCGAGCAGTTCTTC. Its protein product is CASSQDVSGGQLEQFF.

This chain uses TRBV7-6 with TRBJ2-3; D is uncertain. CDR1 SGHVS and CDR2 FNYEAQ come from the germline V gene. The length of the CDR3 is 14 residues. Between the trimmed V and J ends, which lost 2 bases and 6 bases, there was a span of 12 bases. The CDR3 reads CASSLSSVQDTQYF. The CDR3 DNA is TGTGCCAGCAGCTTAAGTTCCGTCCAGGATACGCAGTATTTT. The variable domain in full, with the rest retrieved from reference TRBV7-6 and TRBJ2-3, is GAGVSQSPRYKVTKRGQDVALRCDPISGHVSLYWYRQALGQGPEFLTYFNYEAQQDKSGLPNDRFSAERPEGSISTLTIQRTEQRDSAMYRCASSLSSVQDTQYFGPGTRLTVL.

In this sample, this clone turned up a few times. This chain links TRBV11-3 with TRBJ2-2; D might be TRBD1 (5 bases). Per germline, CDR1 SGHNT and CDR2 YENEEA. V was pared by 5 bases and J by 1 base, with 14 bases between. The CDR3 sequence is 16 residues long. CDR3: CASSPETVLNTGELFF. The CDR3 region has the DNA TGTGCCAGCAGCCCCGAGACAGTCTTGAACACCGGGGAGCTGTTTTTT.

Remarks on this clone: The same CDR3 can be traced to other DNA sequences in this sample. The CDR3: CASSLAGENTGELFF. CDR3 bases: TGTGCCAGCAGCCTAGCGGGAGAGAACACCGGGGAGCTGTTTTTT. The rearrangement joins TRBV27 to TRBJ2-2; TRBD2 matches 10 bases. Germline V lookup: CDR1 MNHEY, CDR2 SMNVEV (reference sequence). V lost 6 bases, J lost 1 base, and 2 bases stayed unmatched. This CDR3 is built from 15 residues.

This clone was observed a handful of times. The V call is TRBV11-3, the J call TRBJ2-5, with TRBD1 identical over 8 bases. The junction had 11 bases not matched to a gene; V was cut back by 1 base and J by 4 bases. Germline V CDR1 and CDR2: SGHNT, YENEEA. The CDR3 totals 17 residues. This chain's CDR3 is CASSLGELDRDGETQYF. In DNA form, the CDR3 reads TGTGCCAGCAGCTTAGGAGAATTGGACAGGGACGGAGAGACCCAGTACTTC.

This clone turned up a few times. This sequence joins TRBV27 and TRBJ2-1; 11 nucleotides line up with TRBD2. The CDR3 extends over 16 amino acids. CDR1 and CDR2 from the germline V gene are MNHEY and SMNVEV (reference sequence). V gave up 2 bases and J gave up 7 bases; unmatched junction bases: 7. The CDR3: CASSLTGTSGSNEQFF. The CDR3 bases are TGTGCCAGCAGTTTAACCGGGACTAGCGGAAGTAATGAGCAGTTCTTC.

DNA of the CDR3: TGTGCCAGCAGTACCGGGACAGGGGGATCGGATGAGCAGTTCTTC. Translation gives CASSTGTGGSDEQFF. The chain has TRBV27 and TRBJ2-1, with TRBD1 matching 11 bases. Per the germline V gene, CDR1 is MNHEY and CDR2 is SMNVEV (reference sequence). J gave up 8 bases and V 5 bases, and 8 bases lay outside the gene matches. The CDR3 is 15 amino acids.

This clone occurred a few times. The chain uses TRBV28 and TRBJ2-7, with 12 bases matching TRBD1. This CDR3 has 15 amino acids. Looked up from germline, CDR1 is MDHEN and CDR2 is SYDVKM. V gave up 4 bases and J gave up 5 bases; unmatched junction bases: 6. The CDR3 coding sequence is TGTGCCAGCAGTTCCGGGGACAGGGGGCGCGACGAGCAGTACTTC. It codes for CASSSGDRGRDEQYF. The entire variable domain, with the rest obtained from reference TRBV28 and TRBJ2-7, is as follows: DVKVTQSSRYLVKRTGEKVFLECVQDMDHENMFWYRQDPGLGLRLIYFSYDVKMKEKGDIPEGYSVSREKKERFSLILESASTNQTSMYLCASSSGDRGRDEQYFGPGTRLTVT.

This clone showed up just a few times. This sequence joins TRBV25-1 and TRBJ2-7; 9 bases are a match to TRBD1. Germline V gene lookup returns CDR1 MGHDK and CDR2 SYGVNS. Trimming removed 5 bases from V and 3 bases from J; junction bases left unmatched: 2. The CDR3 runs 13 residues. The CDR3 nucleotides read TGTGCCAGCAGTAAGACAGGGGGCTACGAGCAGTACTTC. It is translated as CASSKTGGYEQYF.

The rearrangement joins TRBV9 to TRBJ2-5, with D possibly TRBD2 on 5 matching bases. The CDR3 runs 15 residues. CDR1 is SGDLS and CDR2 is YYNGEE in the germline V gene. V gave up 0 bases and J gave up 5 bases, with 14 bases separating them. The CDR3 loop is CASSVGWGVGETQYF. The DNA for the CDR3 is TGTGCCAGCAGCGTAGGGTGGGGAGTTGGGGAGACCCAGTACTTC.

This clone has more than one count but fewer than ten. The chain uses TRBV5-1 and TRBJ1-4, with TRBD1 identical over 7 bases. The CDR3 extends over 15 amino acids. Trimming cost V 0 bases and J 8 bases; bases outside gene matches: 7. CDR1 is SGHRS, CDR2 YFSETQ, per germline. The CDR3 DNA sequence: TGCGCCAGCAGCTTGGCCGAGGGGGCGCGCGAAAAACTGTTTTTT. Translating it yields CASSLAEGAREKLFF.

This clone has more than one count but fewer than ten. The chain has TRBV7-2 and TRBJ2-7; 7 bases align to TRBD2. CDR3 length: 15 amino acids. After removal of 4 bases from V and 4 bases from J, the junction contained 10 bases not matched to a gene. Looked up from germline, CDR1 is SGHTA and CDR2 is FQGNSA. CDR3 sequence (DNA): TGTGCCAGCAGCTCCTTGGGCCTAGCGGAATACGAGCAGTACTTC. Translating it yields CASSSLGLAEYEQYF.

The V and J genes are TRBV2 and TRBJ2-2; 11 nucleotides agree with TRBD2. This CDR3 has 16 amino acids. V shed 5 bases, J shed 2 bases, and the junction held 4 bases outside the gene matches. CDR1 is SNHLY and CDR2 is FYNNEI in the germline V gene. The CDR3 DNA is TGTGCCAGCAGTCCAACTAGCGGGAGTAACACCGGGGAGCTGTTTTTT. Its translation: CASSPTSGSNTGELFF.

The chain has TRBV5-1 and TRBJ2-5; TRBD2 aligns across 7 bases. This CDR3 comprises 15 residues. After removal of 0 bases from V and 2 bases from J, the junction contained 4 bases not matched to a gene. The germline CDR1 and CDR2 sequences are SGHRS and YFSETQ. This chain's CDR3 is CASSLAPGGQETQYF. CDR3 nucleotide sequence: TGCGCCAGCAGCTTGGCCCCGGGAGGACAAGAGACCCAGTACTTC.

A remark on this clone: This sample includes further DNA sequences coding for the same CDR3. The gene calls are TRBV4-3 and TRBJ1-5; 8 bases are a match to TRBD1. The CDR3 is made up of 14 amino acids. V lost 1 base to trimming and J lost 4 bases; unmatched junction nucleotides: 0. CDR1 LGHNA and CDR2 YSLEER come from the germline V gene. CDR3 loop: CASSQGQGNQPQHF. CDR3 in DNA: TGCGCCAGCAGCCAAGGACAGGGGAATCAGCCCCAGCATTTT.

The V call is TRBV18, the J call TRBJ2-5; maybe TRBD2 (6 bases). This CDR3 region has 15 residues. Trimming shortened V by 3 bases and J by 3 bases, and 14 bases separated the two germline ends. The V gene's germline CDR1 is KGHSH and CDR2 LQKENI. Here the CDR3 reads CASSPASALKETQYF. Here the CDR3 DNA reads TGTGCCAGCTCACCTGCTAGCGCCCTGAAAGAGACCCAGTACTTC.

The sample holds a few counts of this clone. This sequence joins TRBV28 and TRBJ1-1; 9 bases are a match to TRBD1. The CDR3 covers 14 residues. Germline CDR1 and CDR2: MDHEN and SYDVKM. The trim removed 5 bases at V and 1 base at J, leaving 2 bases unmatched. The CDR3 DNA sequence: TGTGCCAGCAGTGAGGGACAGGGGAACACTGAAGCTTTCTTT. Protein: CASSEGQGNTEAFF.

This clone was found a few times. The rearrangement joins TRBV7-3 to TRBJ2-3, with a weak D call TRBD2 (5 bases). V lost 4 bases to trimming and J lost 0 bases, with 11 bases between them. The length of the CDR3 is 15 residues. Germline-derived CDR1 and CDR2 are SGHTA and FQGTGA. CDR3 in amino acids: CASSSDPGSTDTQYF. The CDR3 nucleotides are TGTGCCAGCAGCTCGGACCCGGGGAGCACAGATACGCAGTATTTT.